Listed below are T cell receptor beta chains from one sample, sequenced in a study of sequential checkpoint blockade in melanoma. Produced via immunoSEQ multiplex PCR; TCRdb's table is partial and in-frame only. The top ten hold 20% to 30% of the sample, which has some 11,000 clones, around 27% seen once. Sequenced material: tumor tissue (inferred from file names), taken from a patient given nivolumab and ipilimumab in sequence. These receptors all come from a human donor with melanoma. Each CDR3 is given with its conserved first and last residue.

v_gene	j_gene	CDR3aa
TRBV11-3	TRBJ2-1	CASSLEEGRAVNEQFF
TRBV23-1	TRBJ2-7	CASRRGGNGEQYF
TRBV15	TRBJ2-7	CATSRGDRKHEQYF
TRBV10-2	TRBJ2-1	CASSEARNSGYNEQFF
TRBV14	TRBJ2-1	CASSPILAGLLNEQFF
TRBV11-3	TRBJ2-3	CASSLAYTRTDTQYF
TRBV6-8	TRBJ1-2	CASRRTGKNYGYTF
TRBV30	TRBJ1-1	CAWRPTGLGTEAFF
TRBV11-3	TRBJ2-3	CASSLVRGASTDTQYF
TRBV11-3	TRBJ2-2	CASSFRADTGELFF
TRBV19	TRBJ2-3	CASSAWTGGTDTQYF
TRBV7-1	TRBJ2-7	CASGRTGAYEQYF
TRBV19	TRBJ1-5	CASSIETGNQPQHF
TRBV6-8	TRBJ2-1	CASSYVLRYNEQFF
TRBV5-1	TRBJ2-1	CASSSQGGGADNEQFF
TRBV30	TRBJ2-7	CAWSVTLAGVVHEQYF
TRBV25-1	TRBJ2-7	CASSGTSGYEQYF
TRBV4-1	TRBJ1-4	CASSQGMGTLTATNEKLFF
TRBV11-3	TRBJ2-7	CASGNDRALTYEQYF
TRBV10-3	TRBJ1-3	CAISEWGVNTIYF
TRBV10-3	TRBJ2-5	CAISESLVEIKETQYF
TRBV11-3	TRBJ1-4	CASSLGITTNEKLFF
TRBV30	TRBJ1-6	CAWTGRYNSPLHF
TRBV11-3	TRBJ2-3	CASSSSGSVAVRDTQYF
TRBV18	TRBJ2-3	CASSLGITDTQYF
TRBV6-1	TRBJ1-5	CASSEVYGEPQHF
TRBV11-3	TRBJ2-2	CASSLSGANTGELFF
TRBV30	TRBJ2-1	CAWTTDSPYNEQFF